This record concerns one T cell receptor beta chain sequence. This clone was seen many times. Its antigen remains unidentified. No base quality values were provided; no much bigger clone lies one nucleotide off. No treatment had been received by any patient before thyroid surgery. Using T-cell receptor beta sequencing, the researchers looked back retrospectively at clinical samples from patients, gathered between the early 2010s and the late 2010s. V is cut back by 4 bases and J by 0 bases, with 5 bases in the junction unmatched. From cysteine to phenylalanine, the CDR3 is 16 amino acids long. Only the CDR3 portion is preserved as DNA: 48 bases, with reading frame beginning at the first base. The germline V gene provides CDR1 KGHSH and CDR2 LQKENI. The method was PCR. For sequencing, an Illumina HiSeq 4000 was employed. High-throughput sequencing was used to profile the CDR3 region of the TCR beta-chain in every patient. In the original analysis: Drawing on CDR3 differences between clinicopathological groups, the researchers built a classifier meant to tell apart patients with distant-metastatic papillary thyroid cancer. The Shannon index was used to measure repertoire diversity, and the Morisita-Horn index was used to measure how similar tumor and blood repertoires were. Starting from the raw public reads, TCRdb applied fastp trimming at Q25, assembled clones with MiXCR and retained in-frame beta chains. These V and J calls originate from TCRdb's pipeline instead of the authors' own analysis. The sample yields 20,000 to 30,000 clones; around 13% were counted once. The ten largest make up approximately 4.9% of the sample.

This sample was taken from a study of metastatic and nonmetastatic thyroid tumors (dated by TCRdb to 2018 to 2021). Study-level background: Repertoires from peripheral blood and from tumor or nodule tissue samples of malignant and benign thyroid patients were compared.

Here is what the overall study found, with its caveats: In both blood and tumor samples, malignant tumors were reported to have significantly higher TCR beta diversity than benign nodules.

The rearranged chain carries TRBV18 and TRBJ1-3; TRBD1 agrees with 8 junctional bases. This sequence originates from a female donor with papillary thyroid cancer or a benign thyroid nodule (not recorded which). Some clones in this sample may be carry-over from other donors' samples. Sequenced material: blood. The DNA is as follows: TGTGCCAGCTCACTGGGACAGGCTAGCTCTGGAAACACCATATATTTT. Translation gives CASSLGQASSGNTIYF.